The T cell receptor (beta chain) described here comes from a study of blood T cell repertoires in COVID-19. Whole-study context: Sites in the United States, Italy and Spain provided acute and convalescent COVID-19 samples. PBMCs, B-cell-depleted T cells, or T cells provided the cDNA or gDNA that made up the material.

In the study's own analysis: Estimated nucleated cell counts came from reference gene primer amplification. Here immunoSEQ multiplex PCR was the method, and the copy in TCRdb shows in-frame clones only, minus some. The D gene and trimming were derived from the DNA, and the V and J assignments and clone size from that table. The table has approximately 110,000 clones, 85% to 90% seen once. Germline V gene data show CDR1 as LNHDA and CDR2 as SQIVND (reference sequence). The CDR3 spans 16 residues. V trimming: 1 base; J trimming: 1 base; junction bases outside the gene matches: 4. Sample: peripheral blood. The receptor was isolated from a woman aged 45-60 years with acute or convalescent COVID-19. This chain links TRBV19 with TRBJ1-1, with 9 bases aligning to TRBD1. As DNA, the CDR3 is TGTGCCAGTAGTATAGGGACAGGGGATTCGAACACTGAAGCTTTCTTT. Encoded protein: CASSIGTGDSNTEAFF.